This TCR beta chain was recorded in a study of cytomegalovirus exposure and HLA in healthy donors. On this clone itself: Its target is unknown.

Study findings and constraints: The study assumed roughly uniform donor sequencing depth for presence/absence analyses. Rare TCR sequences dominated, though some public TCRs recurred in many donors.

CDR1 is SGHDT, CDR2 YYEEEE, per germline. This CDR3 has 19 residues. Trimming removed 3 bases from V and 8 bases from J; junction bases left unmatched: 21. With 60 Vbeta and 13 Jbeta primers, the PCR was carried out. Libraries were prepared by immunoSEQ multiplex PCR; TCRdb keeps only in-frame clonotypes and omits some of them. The sample shows around 140,000 clones, just under 80% of them seen only once. This TCR came from a woman under 30 in good health and CMV-seronegative. What was sequenced was PBMCs. This chain joins TRBV5-6 and TRBJ2-1; TRBD2 agrees at 9 bases. CDR3 bases: TGTGCCAGCAGCTATCCTGACCATATAACTAGCGGGTCGCCCTATGAGCAGTTCTTC. It specifies CASSYPDHITSGSPYEQFF.